The 30 T cell receptor beta chains below all came from one sample that was sequenced in a study of blood T cells in healthy people across ages. The use of a sample-barcoded 5' primer and a J-beta primer mix characterized a second PCR of roughly 6 to 11 cycles. Each CDR3 protein is one row after TCRdb ran MiXCR on the 5' RACE reads. The data hold around 2 million distinct CDR3 sequences, with around 40% observed a single time. The material sequenced was blood. All receptors derive from a human donor in good health.

This clonotype occurred a few times. The chain links TRBV12-3 or TRBV12-4 to TRBJ1-2, with a possible D match to TRBD1 (6 bases). The length of the CDR3 is 18 residues. Trimming took off 2 bases at V and 4 bases at J, with 23 bases between the two ends. For the CDR3, the DNA is TGTGCCAGCAGTTTACTTGCCCAGGAGGGGGGAAAAGGCTATGGCTACACCTTC. Protein sequence: CASSLLAQEGGKGYGYTF.

The chain links TRBV7-9 to TRBJ1-6, with D possibly TRBD1 on 6 matching bases. V was pared by 2 bases and J by 10 bases, with 12 bases between. From germline, CDR1 is SEHNR and CDR2 FQNEAQ (reference sequence). This CDR3 region has 14 residues. The CDR3 here is CASSLWGDRSPLHF. In nucleotides, the CDR3 is TGTGCCAGCAGCTTATGGGGTGACAGGTCACCCCTCCACTTT.

The rearrangement uses TRBV10-3 and TRBJ1-2; 10 positions match TRBD1. The J segment lost 8 bases and the V segment lost 0 bases, leaving 3 bases of the junction unmatched. Germline values: CDR1 ENHRY, CDR2 SYGVKD. This CDR3 is built from 14 residues. CDR3 residues: CAISESTGGWGYTF. The CDR3 DNA follows: TGTGCCATCAGTGAGTCGACAGGGGGCTGGGGCTACACCTTC.

This chain links TRBV29-1 with TRBJ2-1, with TRBD1 identical over 7 bases. Germline trimming cut 2 bases from V and 15 bases from J; bases unmatched to any gene: 7. CDR1 is SQVTM, CDR2 ANQGSEA, per germline. The CDR3 length is 11 residues. The CDR3 DNA follows: TGCAGCGTTGAATTTAGGGACAGTCGGTTCTTC. Protein sequence: CSVEFRDSRFF.

In its sample, this clonotype was seen a few times. The chain has TRBV6-1 and TRBJ2-4; the D gene is possibly TRBD2 (5 bases). Germline lookup yields CDR1 MNHNS and CDR2 SASEGT. V shed 2 bases and J shed 13 bases, with 12 bases lying between them. CDR3 length equals 12 residues. The CDR3 sequence is CASSEPVWEQYF. DNA for the CDR3: TGTGCCAGCAGTGAACCAGTATGGGAGCAGTACTTC.

This clonotype was detected ten times or more. The gene calls are TRBV6-5 and TRBJ1-6; TRBD1 is a possible D gene (5 bases). Trimming left V 5 bases short and J 5 bases short, with 13 bases between. CDR1 is MNHEY, CDR2 SVGAGI, per germline. CDR3 size: 15 residues. In DNA form, the CDR3 reads TGTGCCAGCAGTCGGGTCTTCAGGGATAATTCACCCCTCCACTTT. Translating it yields CASSRVFRDNSPLHF.

The gene calls are TRBV9 and TRBJ2-1; 7 nucleotides match TRBD2. This CDR3 is built from 13 residues. In germline, CDR1 is SGDLS, CDR2 YYNGEE. V shed 0 bases and J 12 bases; nucleotides not matched to a gene: 6. In DNA, the CDR3 is TGTGCCAGCAGCGTAGCGGGGGGTTCCTTGCAGTTCTTC. Translated: CASSVAGGSLQFF.

CDR3 amino acids: CASSTRRVGGKNIQYF. DNA for the CDR3: TGTGCCAGCTCCACACGTAGGGTAGGGGGCAAGAACATTCAGTACTTC. This chain uses TRBV27 with TRBJ2-4; 7 bases are shared with TRBD1. Trimming took 8 bases from V and 7 from J; bases not matched to a gene: 17. Germline V gene lookup returns CDR1 MNHEY and CDR2 SMNVEV (reference sequence). The CDR3 is made up of 16 amino acids.

This clonotype was recorded a few times. The chain combines TRBV7-8 with TRBJ2-4; the D gene is possibly TRBD1 (6 bases). The end of the DNA aligns better with TRBJ2-7, so the J call may be wrong. Germline V lookup: CDR1 SGHVS, CDR2 FQNEAQ. The CDR3 sequence is 15 residues long. The CDR3 DNA reads TGTGCCAGCAGCTTAGGGGACACCCCGAGGGACGAGCAGTACTTC. Protein sequence: CASSLGDTPRDEQYF.

This clonotype was counted a few times. The chain joins TRBV4-3 to TRBJ2-7, with D possibly TRBD2 on 5 matching bases. CDR3 length equals 17 residues. The germline gives CDR1 LGHNA, CDR2 YSLEER. V lost 0 bases, J lost 0 bases, and 15 bases lay in between. DNA for the CDR3: TGCGCCAGCAGCCAAGACCAAGGTTATGGGAGCTCCTACGAGCAGTACTTC. The encoded protein is CASSQDQGYGSSYEQYF.

This clonotype was recorded once. A read error may account for a junction end that differs from germline. This chain links TRBV5-1 with TRBJ1-5; 9 bases map to TRBD1. This CDR3 spans 13 amino acids. Germline CDR1 and CDR2: SGHRS and YFSETQ. CDR3 bases: TGCGCCGGCAGCTTGACAGGGGGACAGCCCCAGCATTTT. This codes for CAGSLTGGQPQHF.

The V and J genes are TRBV7-2 and TRBJ2-2; D possibly matches TRBD1 or TRBD2 (5 bases each). V was shortened by 7 bases and J by 6 bases, with 12 bases between the two germline ends. The CDR3 is 13 amino acids. Germline assignment: CDR1 SGHTA and CDR2 FQGNSA. The CDR3 is CASTPSGPGELFF. In DNA, the CDR3 is TGTGCCAGCACCCCGTCGGGGCCCGGGGAGCTGTTTTTT.

Only a few counts were recorded for this clonotype. The chain uses TRBV20-1 and TRBJ2-1, with a possible D match to TRBD2 (5 bases). Trimming stripped 0 bases from V and 15 bases from J, with 15 bases between. Germline CDR1 is DFQATT and CDR2 is SNEGSKA (reference sequence). This CDR3 spans 12 amino acids. The CDR3 nucleotides read TGCAGTGCTAGAGATCTCGGGGATCGACTGTTCTTC. Residues: CSARDLGDRLFF.

Only one count was recorded for this clonotype. This rearrangement joins TRBV6-5 to TRBJ1-2, with D tentatively TRBD1 (5 bases). Germline CDR1 MNHEY, CDR2 SVGAGI. The CDR3 extends over 13 amino acids. Trimming removed 11 bases from V and 4 bases from J, with 17 bases in between. CDR3 nucleotide sequence: TGTGCCGGCGGACGAGACAGAACCTATGGCTACACCTTC. Translation: CAGGRDRTYGYTF.

This clonotype has just a few counts. This chain uses TRBV11-2 with TRBJ2-6; D may be TRBD1 (5 bases). In germline, CDR1 is SGHAT, CDR2 FQNNGV. V was trimmed by 4 bases and J by 0 bases, leaving 13 bases between them. This CDR3 region has 17 residues. CDR3 in amino acids: CASSSPTGISGANVLTF. The CDR3 nucleotides are TGTGCCAGCAGCTCCCCAACAGGAATCTCTGGGGCCAACGTCCTGACTTTC.

V gene TRBV10-3 combines with J gene TRBJ2-4; 11 nucleotides line up with TRBD2. Trimming removed 4 bases from V and 13 bases from J; junction bases left unmatched: 12. Germline lookup yields CDR1 ENHRY and CDR2 SYGVKD. The CDR3 consists of 15 residues. CDR3 amino acids: CAISGIAGGPNEQYF. CDR3 bases: TGTGCCATCAGTGGGATAGCGGGGGGGCCCAATGAGCAGTACTTC.

The chain links TRBV20-1 to TRBJ2-5; D not resolved. The V gene lost 5 bases and the J gene lost 2 bases, with 12 bases spanning the gap. Looked up from germline, CDR1 is DFQATT and CDR2 is SNEGSKA (reference sequence). CDR3 length: 13 amino acids. As DNA, the CDR3 is TGCAGTGCTCTAAGGGCAGTGCAAGAGACCCAGTACTTC. It is translated as CSALRAVQETQYF.

This clonotype was counted a few times. This chain joins TRBV20-1 and TRBJ2-7; D gene ambiguous. The CDR3 extends over 12 amino acids. V lost 6 bases and J 5 bases, leaving 14 bases between the germline ends. Germline V CDR1 and CDR2: DFQATT, SNEGSKA (reference sequence). As DNA, the CDR3 is TGCAGTGCCCCCGGGTCAAGCCACGAGCAGTACTTC. It encodes CSAPGSSHEQYF.

The V and J genes are TRBV27 and TRBJ2-5; TRBD1 or TRBD2 may be the D gene (5 bases each). V lost 5 bases, J lost 5 bases, and 18 bases lay in between. CDR1 is MNHEY and CDR2 is SMNVEV in the germline V gene (reference sequence). This CDR3 has 15 amino acids. Written as DNA, the CDR3 is TGTGCCAGCAGTCCCCGCGACGGTCGGGGCGAGACCCAGTACTTC. Protein sequence: CASSPRDGRGETQYF.

Turning to this clonotype: With a much larger clone just one base away, this may be a read error. This chain links TRBV6-1 with TRBJ2-5; D uncertain. V was trimmed by 2 bases and J by 2 bases, leaving 6 bases between them. Germline V gene sequence: CDR1 MNHNS, CDR2 SASEGT. This CDR3 region has 13 residues. CDR3: CASSESKQETQYF. The CDR3 DNA reads as TGTGCCAGCAGTGAATCTAAGCAAGAGACCCAGTACTTC.

The genes are TRBV7-2 and TRBJ2-3; D assignment may be TRBD1 or TRBD2 (7 bases each). This CDR3 contains 17 residues. The germline V and J ends were trimmed by 5 bases and 0 bases, with 18 bases remaining between them. The V gene's germline CDR1 is SGHTA and CDR2 FQGNSA. CDR3 sequence reads: CASSIRGGALSTDTQYF. The CDR3 DNA reads as TGTGCCAGCAGCATCAGGGGGGGAGCCCTTAGCACAGATACGCAGTATTTT.

This clonotype showed up just a few times. In nucleotides, the CDR3 is TGTGCCAGCTCCCTGTCGTCTAGTAGGCTCGAGCAGTACTTC. Translating it yields CASSLSSSRLEQYF. The chain couples TRBV18 to TRBJ2-7; D unresolved. Germline assignment: CDR1 KGHSH and CDR2 LQKENI. Trimming removed 6 bases from V and 6 bases from J, with 18 bases in between. This CDR3 spans 14 amino acids.

The V and J genes are TRBV4-1 and TRBJ1-2; D remains ambiguous. Germline lookup yields CDR1 MGHRA and CDR2 YSYEKL. The CDR3 runs 15 residues. V shed 1 base and J shed 3 bases, with 12 bases lying between them. CDR3 sequence reads: CASSQGPDLYYGYTF. DNA for the CDR3: TGCGCCAGCAGCCAAGGACCGGACCTTTACTATGGCTACACCTTC.

This chain joins TRBV10-3 and TRBJ1-1; perhaps TRBD1 as D (5 bases). Germline V gene data show CDR1 as ENHRY and CDR2 as SYGVKD. This CDR3 has 12 amino acids. V was clipped by 5 bases and J by 11 bases, with 15 bases between them. In DNA form, the CDR3 reads TGTGCCATCAGTCGTCAGGGAAGGGATGCTTTCTTT. Protein sequence: CAISRQGRDAFF.

This clonotype showed up just a few times. The chain has TRBV29-1 and TRBJ2-5, with 10 positions matching TRBD2. Looked up from germline, CDR1 is SQVTM and CDR2 is ANQGSEA. This CDR3 comprises 15 residues. The trim removed 3 bases at V and 1 base at J, leaving 5 bases unmatched. The CDR3: CSVDDSGGFQETQYF. DNA for the CDR3: TGCAGCGTTGATGATAGCGGGGGGTTCCAAGAGACCCAGTACTTC.

There are a few counts of this clonotype. The chain is built from TRBV7-3 and TRBJ2-1; 7 bases are shared with TRBD2. J lost 14 bases, V lost 1 base, and 5 bases had no gene match. CDR3 length equals 12 residues. Germline V gene sequence: CDR1 SGHTA, CDR2 FQGTGA. CDR3 DNA: TGTGCCAGCAGCTTAAATGGGGGGGGAGAGTTCTTC. Translation gives CASSLNGGGEFF. Complete variable domain (other parts from reference TRBV7-3 and TRBJ2-1): GAGVSQTPSNKVTEKGKYVELRCDPISGHTALYWYRQSLGQGPEFLIYFQGTGAADDSGLPNDRFFAVRPEGSVSTLKIQRTERGDSAVYLCASSLNGGGEFFGPGTRLTVL.

The J gene is TRBJ2-5, the V gene TRBV7-2; TRBD2 matches 8 bases. CDR3 length: 17 amino acids. J lost 11 bases, V lost 0 bases, and 17 bases had no gene match. Germline V gene lookup returns CDR1 SGHTA and CDR2 FQGNSA. The CDR3 protein is CASSLAISSGGPGEQYF. The DNA of the CDR3 is TGTGCCAGCAGCTTAGCCATATCGTCGGGGGGGCCTGGTGAGCAGTACTTC. Supplemented by reference TRBV7-2 and TRBJ2-5, the full variable domain reads GAGVSQSPSNKVTEKGKDVELRCDPISGHTALYWYRQSLGQGLEFLIYFQGNSAPDKSGLPSDRFSAERTGGSVSTLTIQRTQQEDSAVYLCASSLAISSGGPGEQYFGPGTRLLVL.

The rearrangement uses TRBV6-2 or TRBV6-3 and TRBJ2-1, with 10 bases matching TRBD2. J was trimmed by 10 bases and V by 7 bases; bases with no gene match: 7. The CDR3 loop spans 13 amino acids. Per the germline V gene, CDR1 is MNHEY and CDR2 is SVGEGT. Here the CDR3 reads CASTLAGGREQFF. The CDR3 DNA sequence: TGTGCCAGCACCTTAGCGGGGGGTCGAGAGCAGTTCTTC.

This clonotype appeared a few times. This chain joins TRBV20-1 and TRBJ2-7, with 9 bases identical to TRBD1. The CDR3 covers 15 residues. CDR1 is DFQATT, CDR2 SNEGSKA, per germline (reference sequence). The V and J ends lost 0 bases and 4 bases, in that order; junction bases with no gene match: 7. Here the CDR3 reads CSARERGQGLYEQYF. The CDR3 nucleotides are TGCAGTGCTAGAGAAAGGGGACAGGGCCTGTACGAGCAGTACTTC.

To note about this clonotype: A much larger clone lies one base from this, so it may be a read error. This chain joins TRBV11-2 and TRBJ2-1, with D possibly being TRBD2 (6 bases). The germline V gene has CDR1 SGHAT and CDR2 FQNNGV. This CDR3 spans 16 amino acids. The CDR3 nucleotides read TGTGTCAGCAGTCGACGCGGGGATACCTCCTACAATGAGCAGTTCTTC. Protein: CVSSRRGDTSYNEQFF.